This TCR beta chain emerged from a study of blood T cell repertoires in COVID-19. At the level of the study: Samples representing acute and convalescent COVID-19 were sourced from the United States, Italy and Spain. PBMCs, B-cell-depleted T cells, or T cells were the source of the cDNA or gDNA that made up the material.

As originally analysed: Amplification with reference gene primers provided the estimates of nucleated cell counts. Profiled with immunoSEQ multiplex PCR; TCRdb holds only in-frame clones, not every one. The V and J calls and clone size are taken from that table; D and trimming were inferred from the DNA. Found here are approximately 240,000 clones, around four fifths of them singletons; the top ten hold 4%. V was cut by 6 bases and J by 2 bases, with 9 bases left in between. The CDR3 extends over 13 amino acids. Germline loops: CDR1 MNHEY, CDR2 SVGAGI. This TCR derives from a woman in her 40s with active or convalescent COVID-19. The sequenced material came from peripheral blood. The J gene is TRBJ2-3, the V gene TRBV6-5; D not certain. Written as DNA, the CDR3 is TGTGCCAGCAGGCCAGGTTCCACAGATACGCAGTATTTT. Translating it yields CASRPGSTDTQYF.